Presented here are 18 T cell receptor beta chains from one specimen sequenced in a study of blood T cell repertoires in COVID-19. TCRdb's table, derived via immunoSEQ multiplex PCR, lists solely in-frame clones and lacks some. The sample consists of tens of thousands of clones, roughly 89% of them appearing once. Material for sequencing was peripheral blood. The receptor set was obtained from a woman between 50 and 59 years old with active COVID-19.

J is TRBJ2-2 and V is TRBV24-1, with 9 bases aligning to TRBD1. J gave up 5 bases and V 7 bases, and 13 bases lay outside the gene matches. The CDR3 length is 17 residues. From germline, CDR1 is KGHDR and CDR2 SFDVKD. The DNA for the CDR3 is TGTGCCACCAGCGAGTCAAGGGACAGGGTATCGACCGGGGAGCTGTTTTTT. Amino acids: CATSESRDRVSTGELFF.

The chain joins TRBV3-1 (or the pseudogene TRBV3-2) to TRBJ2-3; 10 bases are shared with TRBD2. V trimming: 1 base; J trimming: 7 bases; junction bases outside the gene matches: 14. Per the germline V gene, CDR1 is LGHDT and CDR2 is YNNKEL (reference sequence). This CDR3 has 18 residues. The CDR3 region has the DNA TGTGCCAGCAGCCAAGCCCGGACTAGCGGAGACCGGGCAAATACGCAGTATTTT. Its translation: CASSQARTSGDRANTQYF.

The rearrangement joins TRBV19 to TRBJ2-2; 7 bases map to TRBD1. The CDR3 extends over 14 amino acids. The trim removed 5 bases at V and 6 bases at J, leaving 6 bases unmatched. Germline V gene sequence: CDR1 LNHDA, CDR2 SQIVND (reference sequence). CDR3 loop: CASSVTGAAGELFF. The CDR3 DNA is TGTGCCAGTAGTGTAACAGGGGCAGCCGGGGAGCTGTTTTTT.

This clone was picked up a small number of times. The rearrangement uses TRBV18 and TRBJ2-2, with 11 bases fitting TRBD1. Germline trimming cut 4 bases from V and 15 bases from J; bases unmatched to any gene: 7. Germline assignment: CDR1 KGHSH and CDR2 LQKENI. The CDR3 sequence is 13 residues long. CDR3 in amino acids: CASSLEDRGRLFF. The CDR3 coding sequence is TGTGCCAGCTCACTGGAGGACAGGGGGCGTTTGTTTTTT.

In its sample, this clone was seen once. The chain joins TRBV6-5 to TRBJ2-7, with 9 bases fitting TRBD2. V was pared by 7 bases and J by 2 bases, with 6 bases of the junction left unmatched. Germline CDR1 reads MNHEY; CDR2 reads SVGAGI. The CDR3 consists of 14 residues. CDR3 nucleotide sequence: TGTGCCAGCACCTTAGCGGGAGTGGCCTACGAGCAGTACTTC. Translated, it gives CASTLAGVAYEQYF.

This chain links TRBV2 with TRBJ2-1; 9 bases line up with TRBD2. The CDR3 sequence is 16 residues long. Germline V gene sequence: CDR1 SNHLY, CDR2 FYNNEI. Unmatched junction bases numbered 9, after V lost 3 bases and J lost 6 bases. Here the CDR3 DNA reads TGTGCCAGCAGTGAGGGTGCTAGCGGGAACGGCAATGAGCAGTTCTTC. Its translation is CASSEGASGNGNEQFF.

The CDR3 DNA is TGTGCCAGCAGCCCCGGGGGGGCGAGCTCTGGAAACACCATATATTTT. Its protein is CASSPGGASSGNTIYF. This chain joins TRBV7-8 and TRBJ1-3, with a weak D call TRBD1 (6 bases). The CDR3 loop spans 16 amino acids. Trimming took 5 bases from V and 0 from J, leaving 14 bases between them. Germline V CDR1 and CDR2: SGHVS, FQNEAQ.

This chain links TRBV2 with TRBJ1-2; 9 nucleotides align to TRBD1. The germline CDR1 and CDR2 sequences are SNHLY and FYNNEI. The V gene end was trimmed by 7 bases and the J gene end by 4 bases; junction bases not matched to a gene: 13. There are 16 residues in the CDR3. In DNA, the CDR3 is TGTGCCAGCAACACAGGGGGCATCCCCTTCTCCTATGGCTACACCTTC. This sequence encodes CASNTGGIPFSYGYTF.

As DNA, the CDR3 is TGTGCCAGCAGCCAGGGGACCTACGGACAGCAAGAGACCCAGTACTTC. As protein: CASSQGTYGQQETQYF. The chain recombines TRBV7-9 with TRBJ2-5; weak D call: TRBD1 (6 bases). Germline CDR1 is SEHNR and CDR2 is FQNEAQ (reference sequence). Trimming left V 5 bases short and J 2 bases short, with 18 bases between. The CDR3 length is 16 residues.

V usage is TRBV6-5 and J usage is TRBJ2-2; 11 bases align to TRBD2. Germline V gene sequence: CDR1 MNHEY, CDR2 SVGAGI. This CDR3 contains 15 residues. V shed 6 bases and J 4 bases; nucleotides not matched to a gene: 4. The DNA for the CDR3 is TGTGCCAGCAGCGCCGGACTAGCGGGCACCGGGGAGCTGTTTTTT. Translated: CASSAGLAGTGELFF.

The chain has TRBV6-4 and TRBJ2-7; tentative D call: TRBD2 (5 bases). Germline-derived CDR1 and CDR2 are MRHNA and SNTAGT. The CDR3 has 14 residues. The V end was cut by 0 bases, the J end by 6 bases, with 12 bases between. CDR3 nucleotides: TGTGCCAGCAGTGACTCAATAGGCAGCGGCGAGCAGTACTTC. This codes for CASSDSIGSGEQYF.

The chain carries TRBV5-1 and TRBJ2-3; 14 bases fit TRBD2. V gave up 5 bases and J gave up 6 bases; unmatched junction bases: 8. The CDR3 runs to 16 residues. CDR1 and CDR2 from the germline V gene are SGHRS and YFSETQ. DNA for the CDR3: TGCGCCAGCAGGACCGGGACTAGCGGGAGATCGGATACGCAGTATTTT. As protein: CASRTGTSGRSDTQYF.

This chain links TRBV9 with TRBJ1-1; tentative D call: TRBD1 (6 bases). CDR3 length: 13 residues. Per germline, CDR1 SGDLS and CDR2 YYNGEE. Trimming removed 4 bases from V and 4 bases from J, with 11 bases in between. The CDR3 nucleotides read TGTGCCAGCAGCCTAGGGGGAGGCACTGAAGCTTTCTTT. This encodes CASSLGGGTEAFF.

The CDR3 coding sequence is TGTGCCAGCAGTCCGGGACTAGTAACCTCCGAGCAGTACTTC. This sequence encodes CASSPGLVTSEQYF. The V call is TRBV28, the J call TRBJ2-7, with 8 bases fitting TRBD2. The CDR3 loop spans 14 amino acids. In germline, CDR1 is MDHEN, CDR2 SYDVKM. With 5 bases clipped from V and 6 bases from J, the junction kept 9 bases outside the gene matches.

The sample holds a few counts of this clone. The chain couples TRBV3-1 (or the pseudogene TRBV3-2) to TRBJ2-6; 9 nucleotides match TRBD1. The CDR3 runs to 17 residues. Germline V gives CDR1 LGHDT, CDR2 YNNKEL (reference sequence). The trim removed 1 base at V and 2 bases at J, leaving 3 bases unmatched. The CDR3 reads CASSQGQGVAGANVLTF. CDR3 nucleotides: TGTGCCAGCAGCCAAGGACAGGGGGTGGCTGGGGCCAACGTCCTGACTTTC.

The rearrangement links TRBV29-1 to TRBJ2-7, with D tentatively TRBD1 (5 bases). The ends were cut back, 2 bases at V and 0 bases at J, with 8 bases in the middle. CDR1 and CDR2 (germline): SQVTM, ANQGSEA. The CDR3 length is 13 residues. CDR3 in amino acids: CSVEQGNSYEQYF. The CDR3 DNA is TGCAGCGTTGAACAGGGTAACTCCTACGAGCAGTACTTC.

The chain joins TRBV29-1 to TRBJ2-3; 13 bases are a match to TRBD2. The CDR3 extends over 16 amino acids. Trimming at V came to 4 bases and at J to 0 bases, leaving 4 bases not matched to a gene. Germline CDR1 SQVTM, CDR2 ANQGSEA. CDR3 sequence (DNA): TGCAGCGTTGTGGGACTAGCGGGGCCTAGCACAGATACGCAGTATTTT. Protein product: CSVVGLAGPSTDTQYF.

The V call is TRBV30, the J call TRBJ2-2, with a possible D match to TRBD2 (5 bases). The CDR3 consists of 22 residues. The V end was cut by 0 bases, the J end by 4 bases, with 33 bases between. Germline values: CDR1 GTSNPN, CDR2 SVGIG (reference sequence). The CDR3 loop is CAWSVSPTSAGGYPRGTGELFF. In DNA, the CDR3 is TGTGCCTGGAGTGTATCCCCCACCTCGGCGGGTGGGTACCCACGAGGCACCGGGGAGCTGTTTTTT.